A selection of T cell receptor beta chains follows, all from one sample in a study of T cells in Graves' hyperthyroidism and ophthalmopathy. MiXCR was run by TCRdb on the multiplex PCR reads, yielding one entry per CDR3 protein. This sample has over 700,000 distinct CDR3 sequences, with more than 30% found just once. The source material was blood. All receptors derive from a man between 18 and 29 years old with Graves' hyperthyroidism. CDR3s include the opening cysteine and the closing phenylalanine or tryptophan.

V gene,CDR3 protein
TRBV2,CASTRTGDNSPLHF
TRBV6-5,CASTRETSGETQYF
TRBV7-6,CASSPGHSNTEAFF
TRBV13,CASSYHILGDTEAFF
TRBV7-9,CASSPDSSRGYGYTF
TRBV2,CASSEQGPGELFF
TRBV7-2,CTSSYLDNTEAFF
TRBV13,CASSSTTGDYGYTF
TRBV18,CASQHDTPGGYTF
TRBV7-3,CASSLTGQGAETQYF
TRBV20-1,CSAPGRGKETQYF
TRBV29-1,CSVRDTYGYTF
TRBV5-1,CASSPGAGYEQYF
TRBV29-1,CSVVGGINQPQYF
TRBV20-1,CSALLPGTGYEQYF
TRBV6-5,CASRRFLATNEKLFF
TRBV29-1,CSVEWTGGYEQYF